A single sample gave rise to the 3 T cell receptor beta chains below, sequenced in a study of cytomegalovirus exposure and HLA in healthy donors. PCR amplification relied on 60 Vbeta primers (plus 13 Jbeta primers). Profiled with immunoSEQ multiplex PCR; TCRdb holds only in-frame clones, not every one. The data contain a few hundred thousand clones, 81% of them singletons. The sample taken for sequencing was PBMCs. The receptors were sampled from a woman in her fifties or sixties in good health and CMV-seropositive.

This clone has only a few counts. This chain links TRBV6-1 with TRBJ2-1, with 9 bases matching TRBD1. Germline values: CDR1 MNHNS, CDR2 SASEGT. The CDR3 extends over 17 amino acids. V shed 3 bases, J shed 6 bases, and the junction held 12 bases outside the gene matches. Written as DNA, the CDR3 is TGTGCCAGCAGTGAGGCCTTTGGGACAGGGTGGGGCAATGAGCAGTTCTTC. Protein: CASSEAFGTGWGNEQFF.

This chain links TRBV6-5 with TRBJ2-2, with D perhaps matching TRBD1 (6 bases). The CDR3 length is 15 residues. Germline assignment: CDR1 MNHEY and CDR2 SVGAGI. Trimming removed 6 bases at V and 11 bases at J, with 22 bases between. The CDR3 here is CASRRQGTPLRELFF. The DNA for the CDR3 is TGTGCCAGCAGACGTCAGGGGACACCCCTACGAGAGCTGTTTTTT.

The chain joins TRBV27 to TRBJ2-3; TRBD2 agrees at 8 bases. V shed 9 bases, J shed 3 bases, and the junction held 5 bases outside the gene matches. Germline values: CDR1 MNHEY, CDR2 SMNVEV (reference sequence). The CDR3 consists of 13 residues. In DNA, the CDR3 is TGTGCCAGTGGACTAGCCGAGACAGATACGCAGTATTTT. It yields the protein CASGLAETDTQYF.